The clone carrying this T cell receptor beta chain was detected only once. An end of the junction does not agree with germline; a read error may underlie this. From germline, CDR1 is SNHLY and CDR2 FYNNEI. The CDR3 has 12 amino acids. The entry originates in a study of control samples from healthy donors and cancer patients. Profiling relied on immunoSEQ multiplex PCR, and the TCRdb table lists in-frame clones only, not all of them. The sample yields approximately 44,000 clones, around 70% seen once. Specimen: formalin-fixed, paraffin-embedded tissue. The TCR comes from a male donor with melanoma. The chain links TRBV2 to TRBJ1-6; no definite D call. The CDR3 is CASSAENSPLHF. The CDR3 region has the DNA TGTGCCAGCAGTGCCGAAAATTCACCCCTCCATTTT.